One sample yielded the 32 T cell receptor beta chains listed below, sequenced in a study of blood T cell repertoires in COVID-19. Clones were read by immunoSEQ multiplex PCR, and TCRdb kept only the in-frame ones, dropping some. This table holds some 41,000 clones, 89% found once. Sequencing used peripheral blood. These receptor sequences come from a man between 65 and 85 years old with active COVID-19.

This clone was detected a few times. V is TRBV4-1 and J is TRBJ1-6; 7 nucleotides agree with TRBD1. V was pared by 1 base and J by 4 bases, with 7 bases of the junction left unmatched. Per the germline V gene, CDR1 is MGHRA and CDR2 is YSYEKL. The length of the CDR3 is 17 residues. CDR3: CASSQGEGTVYNSPLHF. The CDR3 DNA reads TGCGCCAGCAGCCAAGGGGAAGGGACAGTTTATAATTCACCCCTCCACTTT.

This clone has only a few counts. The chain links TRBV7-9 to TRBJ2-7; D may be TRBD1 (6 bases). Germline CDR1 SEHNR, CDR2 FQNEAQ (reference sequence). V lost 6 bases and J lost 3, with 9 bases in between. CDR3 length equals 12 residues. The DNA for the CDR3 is TGTGCCAGCAGTTCCAGGGGCTACGAGCAGTACTTC. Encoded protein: CASSSRGYEQYF.

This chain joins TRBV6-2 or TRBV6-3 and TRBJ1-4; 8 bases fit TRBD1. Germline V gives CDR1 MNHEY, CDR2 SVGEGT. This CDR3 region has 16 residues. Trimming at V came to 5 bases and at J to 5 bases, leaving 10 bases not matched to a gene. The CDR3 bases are TGTGCCAGCAGTCGCCGCGGACAGGGTAGGAATGAAAAACTGTTTTTT. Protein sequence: CASSRRGQGRNEKLFF.

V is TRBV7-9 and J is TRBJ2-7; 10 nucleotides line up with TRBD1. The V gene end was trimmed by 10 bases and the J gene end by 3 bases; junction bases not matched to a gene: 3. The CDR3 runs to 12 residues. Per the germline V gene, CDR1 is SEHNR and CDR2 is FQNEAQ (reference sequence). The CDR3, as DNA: TGTGCCATCAGGACAGGGGGCTACGAGCAGTACTTC. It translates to CAIRTGGYEQYF. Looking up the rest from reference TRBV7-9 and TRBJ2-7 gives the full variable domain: DTGVSQNPRHKITKRGQNVTFRCDPISEHNRLYWYRQTLGQGPEFLTYFQNEAQLEKSRLLSDRFSAERPKGSFSTLEIQRTEQGDSAMYLCAIRTGGYEQYFGPGTRLTVT.

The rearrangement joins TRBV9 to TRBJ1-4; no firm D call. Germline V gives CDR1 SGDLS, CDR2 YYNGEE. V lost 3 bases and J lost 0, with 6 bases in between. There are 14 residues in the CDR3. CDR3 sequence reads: CASSESATNEKLFF. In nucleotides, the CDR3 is TGTGCCAGCAGCGAATCTGCAACTAATGAAAAACTGTTTTTT.

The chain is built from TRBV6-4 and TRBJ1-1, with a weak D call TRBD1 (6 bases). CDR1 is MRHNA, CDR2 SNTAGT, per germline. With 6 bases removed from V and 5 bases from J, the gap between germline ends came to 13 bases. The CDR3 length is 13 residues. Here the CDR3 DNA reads TGTGCCAGCAGCCCCTCAGGGGTTACTGAAGCTTTCTTT. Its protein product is CASSPSGVTEAFF.

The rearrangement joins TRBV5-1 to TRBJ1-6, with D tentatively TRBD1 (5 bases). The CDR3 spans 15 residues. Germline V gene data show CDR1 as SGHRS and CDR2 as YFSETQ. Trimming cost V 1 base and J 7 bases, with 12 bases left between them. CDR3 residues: CASSLSPGLNSPLHF. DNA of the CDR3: TGCGCCAGCAGCTTGAGCCCAGGGCTGAATTCACCCCTCCACTTT.

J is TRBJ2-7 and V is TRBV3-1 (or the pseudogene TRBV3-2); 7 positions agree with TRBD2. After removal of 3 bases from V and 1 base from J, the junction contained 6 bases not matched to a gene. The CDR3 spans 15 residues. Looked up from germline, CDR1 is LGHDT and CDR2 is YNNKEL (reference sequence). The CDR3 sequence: CASSHGGGWSYEQYF. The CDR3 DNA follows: TGTGCCAGCAGCCATGGGGGGGGTTGGTCCTACGAGCAGTACTTC.

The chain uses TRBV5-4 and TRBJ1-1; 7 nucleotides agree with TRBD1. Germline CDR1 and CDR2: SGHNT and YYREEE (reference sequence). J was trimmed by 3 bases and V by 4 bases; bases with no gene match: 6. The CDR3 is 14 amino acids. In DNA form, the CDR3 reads TGTGCCAGCAGCGTGACAGGGATTGACACTGAAGCTTTCTTT. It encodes CASSVTGIDTEAFF.

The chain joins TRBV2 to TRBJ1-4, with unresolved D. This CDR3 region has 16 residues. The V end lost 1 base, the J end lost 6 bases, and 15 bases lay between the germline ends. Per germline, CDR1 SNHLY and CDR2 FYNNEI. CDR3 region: CASSEDRGTADEKLFF. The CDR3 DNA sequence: TGTGCCAGCAGTGAAGATCGGGGTACAGCGGATGAAAAACTGTTTTTT.

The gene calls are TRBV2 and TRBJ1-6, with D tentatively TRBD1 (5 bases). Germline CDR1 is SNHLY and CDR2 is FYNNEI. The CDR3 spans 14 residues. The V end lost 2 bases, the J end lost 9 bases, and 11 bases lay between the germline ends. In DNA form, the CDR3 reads TGTGCCAGCAGTGAATCTAGGGGCCCTTCACCCCTCCACTTT. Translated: CASSESRGPSPLHF.

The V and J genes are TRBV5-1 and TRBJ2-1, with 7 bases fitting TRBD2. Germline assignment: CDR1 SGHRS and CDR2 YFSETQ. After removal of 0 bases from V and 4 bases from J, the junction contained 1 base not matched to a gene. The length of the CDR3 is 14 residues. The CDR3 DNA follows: TGCGCCAGCAGCTTGGGCGGGGGTTACAATGAGCAGTTCTTC. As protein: CASSLGGGYNEQFF.

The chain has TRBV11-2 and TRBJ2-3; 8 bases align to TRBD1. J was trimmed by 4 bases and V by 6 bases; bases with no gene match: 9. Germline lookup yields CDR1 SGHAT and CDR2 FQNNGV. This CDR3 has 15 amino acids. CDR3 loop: CASSQGQVIADTQYF. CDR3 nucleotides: TGTGCCAGCAGTCAGGGACAGGTGATAGCAGATACGCAGTATTTT.

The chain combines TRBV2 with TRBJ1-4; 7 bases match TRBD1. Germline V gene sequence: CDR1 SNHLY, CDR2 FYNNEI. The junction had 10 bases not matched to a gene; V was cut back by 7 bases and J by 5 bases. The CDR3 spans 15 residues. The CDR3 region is CASNGAGTVNEKLFF. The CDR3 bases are TGTGCCAGCAACGGAGCCGGGACAGTGAATGAAAAACTGTTTTTT.

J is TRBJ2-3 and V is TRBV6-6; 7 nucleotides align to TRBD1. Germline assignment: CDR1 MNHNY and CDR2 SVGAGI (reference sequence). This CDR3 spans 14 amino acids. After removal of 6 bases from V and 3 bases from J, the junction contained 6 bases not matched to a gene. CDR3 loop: CASSLGQATDTQYF. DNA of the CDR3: TGTGCCAGCAGCCTCGGACAGGCGACAGATACGCAGTATTTT.

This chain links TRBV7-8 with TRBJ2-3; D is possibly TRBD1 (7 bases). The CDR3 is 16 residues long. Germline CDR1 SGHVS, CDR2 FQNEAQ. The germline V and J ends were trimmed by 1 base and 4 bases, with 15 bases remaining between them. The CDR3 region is CASSLVQGGFPDTQYF. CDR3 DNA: TGTGCCAGCAGCTTAGTTCAGGGGGGCTTCCCAGATACGCAGTATTTT.

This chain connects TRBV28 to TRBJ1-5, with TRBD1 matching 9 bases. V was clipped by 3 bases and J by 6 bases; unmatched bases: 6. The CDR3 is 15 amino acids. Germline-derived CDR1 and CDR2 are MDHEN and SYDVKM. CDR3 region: CASSFSGQGGQPQHF. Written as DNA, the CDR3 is TGTGCCAGCAGTTTTTCGGGACAGGGTGGTCAGCCCCAGCATTTT.

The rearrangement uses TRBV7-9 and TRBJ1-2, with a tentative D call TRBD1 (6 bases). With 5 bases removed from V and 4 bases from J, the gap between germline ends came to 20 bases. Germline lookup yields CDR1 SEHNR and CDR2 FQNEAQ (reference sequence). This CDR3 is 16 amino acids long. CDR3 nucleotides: TGTGCCAGCAGCGCCTCCGGGGCGCCCAGGGGCTATGGCTACACCTTC. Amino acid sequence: CASSASGAPRGYGYTF.

The CDR3 is CATSANSNYGYTF. CDR3 DNA: TGTGCCACCAGTGCTAACAGCAACTATGGCTACACCTTC. The chain carries TRBV24-1 and TRBJ1-2; D remains ambiguous. CDR1 is KGHDR and CDR2 is SFDVKD in the germline V gene. V lost 5 bases to trimming and J lost 2 bases, with 8 bases between them. CDR3 length equals 13 residues.

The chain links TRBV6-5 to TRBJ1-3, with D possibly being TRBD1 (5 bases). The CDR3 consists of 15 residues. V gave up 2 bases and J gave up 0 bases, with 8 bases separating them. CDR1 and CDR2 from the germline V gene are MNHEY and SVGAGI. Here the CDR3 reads CASSYDSRSGNTIYF. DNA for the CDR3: TGTGCCAGCAGTTACGACAGTCGCTCTGGAAACACCATATATTTT.

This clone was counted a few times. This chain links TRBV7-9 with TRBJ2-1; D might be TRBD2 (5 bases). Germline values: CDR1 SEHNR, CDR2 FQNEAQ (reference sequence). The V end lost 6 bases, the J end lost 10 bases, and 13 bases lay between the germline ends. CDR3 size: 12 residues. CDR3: CASRREGGEQFF. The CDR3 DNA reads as TGTGCCAGCAGACGAGAGGGCGGCGAGCAGTTCTTC.

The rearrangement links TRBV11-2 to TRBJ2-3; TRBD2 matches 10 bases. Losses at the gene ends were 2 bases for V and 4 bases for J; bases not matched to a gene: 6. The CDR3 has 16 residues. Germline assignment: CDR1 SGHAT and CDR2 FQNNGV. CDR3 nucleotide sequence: TGTGCCAGCAGCTTACTAGCGGGGGACCCCCCAGATACGCAGTATTTT. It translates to CASSLLAGDPPDTQYF.

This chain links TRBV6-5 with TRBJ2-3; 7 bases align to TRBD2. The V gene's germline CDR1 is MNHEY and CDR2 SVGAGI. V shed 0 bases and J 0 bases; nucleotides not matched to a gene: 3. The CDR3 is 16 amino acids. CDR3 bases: TGTGCCAGCAGTTACTCAAGCGGGGCTAGCACAGATACGCAGTATTTT. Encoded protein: CASSYSSGASTDTQYF.

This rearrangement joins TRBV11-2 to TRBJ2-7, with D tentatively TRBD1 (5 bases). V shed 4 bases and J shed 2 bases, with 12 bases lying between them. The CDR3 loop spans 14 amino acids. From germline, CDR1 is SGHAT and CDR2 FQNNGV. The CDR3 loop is CASSSRQDTYEQYF. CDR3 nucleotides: TGTGCCAGCAGCTCGCGCCAGGACACCTACGAGCAGTACTTC.

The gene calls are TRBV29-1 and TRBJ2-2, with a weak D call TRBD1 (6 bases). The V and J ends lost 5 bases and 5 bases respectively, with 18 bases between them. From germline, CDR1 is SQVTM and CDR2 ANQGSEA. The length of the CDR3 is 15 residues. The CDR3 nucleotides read TGCAGCGTTTCGGTCCAGGGGCGAGATACCGGGGAGCTGTTTTTT. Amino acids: CSVSVQGRDTGELFF.

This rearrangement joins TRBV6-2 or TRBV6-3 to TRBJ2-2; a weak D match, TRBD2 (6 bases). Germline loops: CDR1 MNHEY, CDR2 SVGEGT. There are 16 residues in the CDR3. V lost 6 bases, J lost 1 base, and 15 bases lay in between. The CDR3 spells CASSRDWPGNTGELFF. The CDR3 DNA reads TGTGCCAGCAGCCGGGACTGGCCAGGGAACACCGGGGAGCTGTTTTTT.

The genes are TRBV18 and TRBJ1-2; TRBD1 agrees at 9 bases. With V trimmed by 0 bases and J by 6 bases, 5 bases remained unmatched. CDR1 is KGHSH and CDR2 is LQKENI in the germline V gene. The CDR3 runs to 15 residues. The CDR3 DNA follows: TGTGCCAGCTCACCACCGAGGGACAGGGAAAATGGCTACACCTTC. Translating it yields CASSPPRDRENGYTF.

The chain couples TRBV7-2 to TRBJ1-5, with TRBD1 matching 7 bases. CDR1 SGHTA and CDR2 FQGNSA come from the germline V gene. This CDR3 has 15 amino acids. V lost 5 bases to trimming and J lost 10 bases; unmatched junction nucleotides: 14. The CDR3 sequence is CASSPTGDENGPQHF. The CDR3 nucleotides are TGTGCCAGCAGCCCAACAGGGGATGAAAACGGACCCCAGCATTTT.

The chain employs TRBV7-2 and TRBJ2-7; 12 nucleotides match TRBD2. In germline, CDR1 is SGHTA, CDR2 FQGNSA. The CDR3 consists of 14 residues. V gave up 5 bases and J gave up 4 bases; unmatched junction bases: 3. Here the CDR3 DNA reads TGTGCCAGCAGCGCCACTAGCGGGGGGTACGAGCAGTACTTC. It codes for CASSATSGGYEQYF.

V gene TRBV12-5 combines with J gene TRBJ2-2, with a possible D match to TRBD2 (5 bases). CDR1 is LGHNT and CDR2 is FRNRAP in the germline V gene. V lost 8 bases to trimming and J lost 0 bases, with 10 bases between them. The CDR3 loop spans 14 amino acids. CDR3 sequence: CASLRGSNTGELFF. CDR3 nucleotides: TGTGCTAGTTTACGAGGGTCGAACACCGGGGAGCTGTTTTTT.

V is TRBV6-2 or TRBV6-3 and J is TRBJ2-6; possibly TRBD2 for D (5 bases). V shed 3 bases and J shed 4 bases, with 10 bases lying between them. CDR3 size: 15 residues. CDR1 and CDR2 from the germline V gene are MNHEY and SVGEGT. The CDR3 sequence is CASSYYGVGANVLTF. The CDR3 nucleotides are TGTGCCAGCAGTTATTACGGGGTCGGGGCCAACGTCCTGACTTTC.

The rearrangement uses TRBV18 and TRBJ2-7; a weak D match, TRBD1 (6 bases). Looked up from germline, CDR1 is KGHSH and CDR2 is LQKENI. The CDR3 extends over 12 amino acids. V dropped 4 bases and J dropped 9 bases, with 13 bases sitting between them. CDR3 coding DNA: TGTGCCAGCTCACATCCGGACAGTCCGCAGTACTTC. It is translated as CASSHPDSPQYF.